This is a list of T cell receptor beta chains from one sample in a study of healthy donors' naive CD4 and CD8 T cells. TCRdb recomputed calls from the reads with MiXCR, one row per CDR3 protein. This table holds 150,000 to 200,000 distinct CDR3 sequences, 65% to 80% found once. The sample taken for sequencing was naive CD4+ and CD8+ T cells sorted from blood, pooled from several donors. These receptors came from a pool of human donors in good health; the sample pools cells from several healthy donors. The CDR3 runs from the conserved cysteine through the conserved F or W. The D gene is left open where the match is weak.

d_call	v_call	j_call	cdr3_aa	cdr3_nt
TRBD2	TRBV28	TRBJ2-7	CASSPTSVGSREQYF	TGTGCCAGCAGCCCGACTAGCGTAGGCTCGCGGGAGCAGTACTTC
NA	TRBV29-1	TRBJ2-5	CSVADTASQYF	TGCAGCGTTGCCGACACAGCAAGCCAGTACTTC
TRBD1	TRBV29-1	TRBJ2-1	CSARTGGYEQFF	TGCAGCGCTCGGACAGGGGGCTATGAGCAGTTCTTC
NA	TRBV5-1	TRBJ2-5	CASSYTGLQETQYF	TGCGCCAGCAGCTATACCGGGCTACAAGAGACCCAGTACTTC
NA	TRBV27	TRBJ1-2	CASSPTPGSYGYTF	TGTGCCAGCAGTCCTACCCCAGGGAGCTATGGCTACACCTTC
NA	TRBV5-1	TRBJ2-1	CASSLGTKYNEQFF	TGCGCCAGCAGCCTCGGGACAAAATACAATGAGCAGTTCTTC
NA	TRBV29-1	TRBJ1-2	CSVRTETGYTF	TGCAGCGTAAGGACAGAGACCGGCTACACCTTC
NA	TRBV5-6	TRBJ2-1	CASSLGSGPEQFF	TGTGCCAGCAGCTTGGGATCAGGGCCTGAGCAGTTCTTC
TRBD1	TRBV19	TRBJ1-5	CASTEGTVSNQPQHF	TGTGCCAGTACCGAGGGGACAGTTAGCAATCAGCCCCAGCATTTT
NA	TRBV5-5	TRBJ2-7	CASSFGTPHEQYF	TGTGCCAGCAGCTTCGGGACGCCCCACGAGCAGTACTTC
NA	TRBV6-2/TRBV6-3	TRBJ2-7	CASDYRSYSYEQYF	TGTGCCAGCGATTACAGGTCCTACTCCTACGAGCAGTACTTC